This T cell receptor beta chain was found in a study of blood T cell repertoires in COVID-19. Study as a whole: From T cells, B-cell-depleted T cells, or PBMCs came the material, which was cDNA or gDNA.

Germline V gene sequence: CDR1 MNHEY, CDR2 SMNVEV (reference sequence). This CDR3 is 13 amino acids long. The V and J ends lost 6 bases and 6 bases, in that order; junction bases with no gene match: 7. The data were produced by immunoSEQ multiplex PCR, yet TCRdb's version contains in-frame clones alone and is incomplete. In the table there are 120,000 or so clones, roughly four fifths of which are singletons. The clonotype originates from a man aged 55 to 69 with acute or convalescent COVID-19. Sequencing used peripheral blood. The rearrangement links TRBV27 to TRBJ1-2; 7 nucleotides agree with TRBD1. The CDR3 reads CASSRNRGNGYTF. The DNA of the CDR3 is TGTGCCAGCAGCCGAAACAGGGGTAATGGCTACACCTTC.